The present T cell receptor beta chain was sequenced within a study of blood T cell repertoires in COVID-19. V dropped 2 bases and J dropped 8 bases, with 10 bases sitting between them. The CDR3 extends over 14 amino acids. Germline CDR1 is MNHEY and CDR2 is SVGEGT. Authors' data handling: Nucleated cell number was recorded as an estimate derived from reference gene primer amplification. Some clones are missing from TCRdb's copy, which holds only in-frame ones; the method was immunoSEQ multiplex PCR. V and J calls and clone size follow that table, whereas D and trimming were derived from the DNA. The top ten hold roughly 2.7% of the sample, which has 65,000 to 80,000 clones, approximately 91% seen once.

The TCR originated in a man in his 70s with active or convalescent COVID-19. V and J are TRBV6-2 or TRBV6-3 and TRBJ1-6; D is possibly TRBD1 (5 bases). What was sequenced was peripheral blood. The CDR3 reads CASSYGAGDSPLHF. CDR3 DNA sequence: TGTGCCAGCAGTTACGGGGCTGGGGATTCACCCCTCCACTTT.